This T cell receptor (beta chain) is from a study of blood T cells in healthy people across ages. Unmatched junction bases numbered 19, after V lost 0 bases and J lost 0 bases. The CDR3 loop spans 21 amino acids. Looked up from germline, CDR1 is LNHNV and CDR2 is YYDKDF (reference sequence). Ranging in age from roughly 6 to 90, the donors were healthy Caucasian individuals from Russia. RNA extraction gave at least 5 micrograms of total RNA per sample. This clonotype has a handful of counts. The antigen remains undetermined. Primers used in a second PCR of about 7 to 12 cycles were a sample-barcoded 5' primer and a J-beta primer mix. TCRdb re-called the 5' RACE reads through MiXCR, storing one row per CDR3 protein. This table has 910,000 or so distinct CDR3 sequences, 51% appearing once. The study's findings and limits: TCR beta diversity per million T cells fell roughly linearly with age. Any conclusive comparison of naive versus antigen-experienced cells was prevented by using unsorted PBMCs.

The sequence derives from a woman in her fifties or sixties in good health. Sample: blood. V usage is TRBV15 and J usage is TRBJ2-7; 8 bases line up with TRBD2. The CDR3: CATSRDWFGGSSGGISYEQYF. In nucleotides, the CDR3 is TGTGCCACCAGCAGAGATTGGTTTGGGGGGTCGTCGGGAGGGATCTCCTACGAGCAGTACTTC. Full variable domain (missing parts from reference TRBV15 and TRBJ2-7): DAMVIQNPRYQVTQFGKPVTLSCSQTLNHNVMYWYQQKSSQAPKLLFHYYDKDFNNEADTPDNFQSRRPNTSFCFLDIRSPGLGDTAMYLCATSRDWFGGSSGGISYEQYFGPGTRLTVT.